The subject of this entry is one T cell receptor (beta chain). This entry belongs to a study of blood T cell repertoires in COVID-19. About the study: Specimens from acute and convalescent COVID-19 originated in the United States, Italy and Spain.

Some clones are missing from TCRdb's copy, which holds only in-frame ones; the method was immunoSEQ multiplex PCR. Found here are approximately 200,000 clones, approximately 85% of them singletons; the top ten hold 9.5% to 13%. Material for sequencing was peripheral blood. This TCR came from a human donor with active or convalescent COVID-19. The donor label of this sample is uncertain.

The DNA for the CDR3 is TGTGCCAGCAGCCCCCCCCGGACTAGCGGGAGGGAGACCCAGTACTTC. Protein: CASSPPRTSGRETQYF. V gene TRBV7-8 combines with J gene TRBJ2-5, with TRBD2 matching 14 bases. From germline, CDR1 is SGHVS and CDR2 FQNEAQ. V lost 5 bases to trimming and J lost 5 bases; unmatched junction nucleotides: 7. CDR3 length: 16 amino acids.